This passage covers 23 T cell receptor beta chains from one sample sequenced in a study of blood T cell repertoires in COVID-19. Sequenced by immunoSEQ multiplex PCR; TCRdb stores in-frame clones only, minus some. The sample contains some 270,000 clones, 80% to 90% of which appear only once. Specimen: peripheral blood. The receptors stem from a woman between 40 and 55 years old who had recovered from COVID-19.

The chain couples TRBV6-5 to TRBJ1-1, with unresolved D. This CDR3 has 15 amino acids. V lost 0 bases and J 0 bases, leaving 8 bases between the germline ends. The V gene's germline CDR1 is MNHEY and CDR2 SVGAGI. The CDR3 spells CASSYSTAMNTEAFF. CDR3 bases: TGTGCCAGCAGTTACTCTACAGCCATGAACACTGAAGCTTTCTTT.

This clone was seen a single time. In DNA form, the CDR3 reads TGTGCCAGCAGCTTGATGGGGGCCGGAAATGAGCAGTTCTTC. Protein product: CASSLMGAGNEQFF. The genes are TRBV5-5 and TRBJ2-1, with D tentatively TRBD1 (6 bases). The CDR3 has 14 residues. V was cut by 1 base and J by 7 bases, with 12 bases left in between. CDR1 and CDR2 from the germline V gene are SGHKS and YYEKEE (reference sequence).

The CDR3 DNA reads as TGTGCCAGCAGATTACAGGGTAGGGATCAGCCCCAGCATTTT. Translating gives CASRLQGRDQPQHF. The rearrangement links TRBV6-5 to TRBJ1-5; a possible D gene is TRBD1 (6 bases). The CDR3 loop spans 14 amino acids. The V end was cut by 6 bases, the J end by 5 bases, with 14 bases between. Looked up from germline, CDR1 is MNHEY and CDR2 is SVGAGI.

The chain uses TRBV19 and TRBJ1-3; weak D call: TRBD1 (5 bases). The ends were cut back, 3 bases at V and 7 bases at J, with 16 bases in the middle. Germline values: CDR1 LNHDA, CDR2 SQIVND (reference sequence). The CDR3 extends over 15 amino acids. The CDR3 spells CASSMTAWDSNTIYF. DNA for the CDR3: TGTGCCAGTAGTATGACAGCCTGGGATTCGAACACCATATATTTT.

The chain employs TRBV7-9 and TRBJ2-2; 8 bases fit TRBD1. The germline gives CDR1 SEHNR, CDR2 FQNEAQ (reference sequence). Trimming cost V 7 bases and J 5 bases; bases outside gene matches: 9. This CDR3 has 15 residues. This CDR3 is CASTLQGQETGELFF. CDR3 nucleotide sequence: TGTGCCAGCACCCTCCAGGGACAGGAAACCGGGGAGCTGTTTTTT. Looking up the rest from reference TRBV7-9 and TRBJ2-2 gives the full variable domain: DTGVSQNPRHKITKRGQNVTFRCDPISEHNRLYWYRQTLGQGPEFLTYFQNEAQLEKSRLLSDRFSAERPKGSFSTLEIQRTEQGDSAMYLCASTLQGQETGELFFGEGSRLTVL.

The rearrangement joins TRBV5-1 to TRBJ2-2, with D unresolved. Germline values: CDR1 SGHRS, CDR2 YFSETQ. The CDR3 runs to 13 residues. V was cut by 7 bases and J by 4 bases, with 11 bases left in between. CDR3 loop: CASQSQATGELFF. The DNA of the CDR3 is TGCGCCAGCCAGAGCCAGGCCACCGGGGAGCTGTTTTTT. Drawing the rest from reference TRBV5-1 and TRBJ2-2, the complete variable domain is KAGVTQTPRYLIKTRGQQVTLSCSPISGHRSVSWYQQTPGQGLQFLFEYFSETQRNKGNFPGRFSGRQFSNSRSEMNVSTLELGDSALYLCASQSQATGELFFGEGSRLTVL.

The V gene is TRBV6-1, the J gene TRBJ2-3; D gene uncertain. This CDR3 has 11 residues. V shed 3 bases and J shed 10 bases, with 8 bases lying between them. Germline V gives CDR1 MNHNS, CDR2 SASEGT. CDR3 nucleotides: TGTGCCAGCAGTGACCCGGTCGCGCAGTATTTT. Its translation is CASSDPVAQYF.

The chain couples TRBV7-9 to TRBJ1-6; D gene ambiguous. The CDR3 totals 13 residues. Looked up from germline, CDR1 is SEHNR and CDR2 is FQNEAQ (reference sequence). V lost 3 bases and J lost 5, with 5 bases in between. In DNA form, the CDR3 reads TGTGCCAGCAGCTTCCGGGATAATTCACCCCTCCACTTT. Translating it yields CASSFRDNSPLHF.

This clone showed up just a few times. The rearrangement joins TRBV5-4 to TRBJ1-2, with a possible D match to TRBD1 (6 bases). Trimming removed 2 bases from V and 7 bases from J, with 15 bases in between. CDR1 and CDR2 (germline): SGHNT, YYREEE (reference sequence). The CDR3 runs 14 residues. CDR3 sequence: CASSFLGGARGYTF. CDR3 DNA: TGTGCCAGCAGCTTCTTGGGGGGGGCGCGTGGCTACACCTTC.

The genes are TRBV18 and TRBJ1-1; D remains ambiguous. CDR1 and CDR2 from the germline V gene are KGHSH and LQKENI. With 8 bases removed from V and 1 base from J, the gap between germline ends came to 8 bases. This CDR3 region has 12 residues. The CDR3 DNA sequence: TGTGCCAGCACGAGGGAGAACACTGAAGCTTTCTTT. Translated, it gives CASTRENTEAFF.

V is TRBV23-1 and J is TRBJ2-5; 7 nucleotides match TRBD2. TRBV23-1 is an open reading frame, and its role is uncertain. The V gene end was trimmed by 5 bases and the J gene end by 9 bases; junction bases not matched to a gene: 0. The CDR3 is 10 amino acids. Here the CDR3 reads CASSGRAQYF. The CDR3 DNA sequence: TGCGCCAGCAGTGGGAGGGCCCAGTACTTC.

This sequence joins TRBV5-4 and TRBJ1-1; D might be TRBD1 (6 bases). The CDR3 is 16 amino acids. Germline V CDR1 and CDR2: SGHNT, YYREEE (reference sequence). V lost 0 bases, J lost 5 bases, and 17 bases lay in between. The CDR3 DNA sequence: TGTGCCAGCAGCTTGGTAGGCAGGGGAGGGAAAACTGAAGCTTTCTTT. Amino acid sequence: CASSLVGRGGKTEAFF.

The rearrangement uses TRBV19 and TRBJ1-6, with D unresolved. Looked up from germline, CDR1 is LNHDA and CDR2 is SQIVND (reference sequence). This CDR3 is 12 amino acids long. V was pared by 6 bases and J by 9 bases, with 9 bases between. DNA of the CDR3: TGTGCCAGTAGCTTCCGGGTTTCACCCCTCCACTTT. Its protein product is CASSFRVSPLHF.

The chain joins TRBV13 to TRBJ1-1, with TRBD1 as a possible D gene (5 bases). CDR1 and CDR2 from the germline V gene are PRHDT and FYEKMQ (reference sequence). The CDR3 has 15 amino acids. The V end was cut by 2 bases, the J end by 5 bases, with 15 bases between. The CDR3 sequence: CASSLIGGLDTEAFF. As DNA, the CDR3 is TGTGCCAGCAGCTTAATCGGGGGTTTAGATACTGAAGCTTTCTTT.

In DNA, the CDR3 is TGTGCCAGCAGCTTAGAACGGGAGAGGGGTAACAATGAGCAGTTCTTC. Translation gives CASSLERERGNNEQFF. The chain combines TRBV7-2 with TRBJ2-1; perhaps TRBD2 as D (6 bases). Trimming took off 1 base at V and 5 bases at J, with 15 bases between the two ends. Germline CDR1 reads SGHTA; CDR2 reads FQGNSA. The CDR3 has 16 amino acids. The whole variable domain, remainder taken from reference TRBV7-2 and TRBJ2-1, is GAGVSQSPSNKVTEKGKDVELRCDPISGHTALYWYRQSLGQGLEFLIYFQGNSAPDKSGLPSDRFSAERTGGSVSTLTIQRTQQEDSAVYLCASSLERERGNNEQFFGPGTRLTVL.

The J gene is TRBJ1-1, the V gene TRBV5-5, with a possible D match to TRBD1 (6 bases). The CDR3 consists of 16 residues. Trimming stripped 4 bases from V and 0 bases from J, with 16 bases between. Germline loops: CDR1 SGHKS, CDR2 YYEKEE (reference sequence). CDR3 protein: CASSDQQGYMNTEAFF. DNA for the CDR3: TGTGCCAGCAGCGACCAACAGGGTTACATGAACACTGAAGCTTTCTTT.

The chain carries TRBV6-5 and TRBJ2-1; D is ambiguous. This CDR3 region has 13 residues. CDR1 MNHEY and CDR2 SVGAGI come from the germline V gene. V lost 2 bases and J 9 bases, leaving 11 bases between the germline ends. The DNA of the CDR3 is TGTGCCAGCAGTTACGTTCGTCCCGGTGAGCAGTTCTTC. As protein: CASSYVRPGEQFF.

With respect to this clone: It is unclear where the CDR3 begins or ends on the DNA, so no DNA is shown, and the CDR3 is as TCRdb lists it. The rearrangement uses TRBV28 and TRBJ2-5; the table's TRBD1 call for D was not verified on the DNA. Germline CDR1 MDHEN, CDR2 SYDVKM. The CDR3 has 16 residues if both end residues are counted. The CDR3 sequence: CASSSTDRGFLETQYF.

The chain is built from TRBV24-1 and TRBJ1-2, with 8 nucleotides matching TRBD1. This CDR3 has 14 amino acids. CDR1 KGHDR and CDR2 SFDVKD come from the germline V gene. V shed 3 bases, J shed 6 bases, and the junction held 5 bases outside the gene matches. CDR3 nucleotide sequence: TGTGCCACCAGTGATGACAGGGGTATCCATGGCTACACCTTC. Its protein is CATSDDRGIHGYTF.

This clone was observed once. This sequence joins TRBV5-1 and TRBJ2-5; TRBD1 is a possible D gene (5 bases). Trimming stripped 4 bases from V and 1 base from J, with 8 bases between. Germline V gene lookup returns CDR1 SGHRS and CDR2 YFSETQ. This CDR3 is built from 13 residues. DNA of the CDR3: TGCGCCAGCAGCCGGACAACCCAAGAGACCCAGTACTTC. Protein sequence: CASSRTTQETQYF.

The V and J genes are TRBV24-1 and TRBJ2-1, with unresolved D. The CDR3 has 11 amino acids. Germline values: CDR1 KGHDR, CDR2 SFDVKD. V lost 3 bases and J lost 8, with 4 bases in between. CDR3 residues: CATSDRDEQFF. CDR3 nucleotides: TGTGCCACCAGTGATCGTGATGAGCAGTTCTTC.

The rearrangement links TRBV11-3 to TRBJ2-1; 15 nucleotides align to TRBD2. Trimming removed 2 bases from V and 1 base from J; junction bases left unmatched: 3. The CDR3 totals 18 residues. The germline CDR1 and CDR2 sequences are SGHNT and YENEEA. CDR3: CASSLTGLAGGSYNEQFF. CDR3 DNA sequence: TGTGCCAGCAGCTTAACAGGACTAGCGGGAGGGTCCTACAATGAGCAGTTCTTC. Using reference TRBV11-3 and TRBJ2-1 for the parts outside the CDR3, the full variable domain is EAGVVQSPRYKIIEKKQPVAFWCNPISGHNTLYWYLQNLGQGPELLIRYENEEAVDDSQLPKDRFSAERLKGVDSTLKIQPAELGDSAVYLCASSLTGLAGGSYNEQFFGPGTRLTVL.

The sample holds one count of this clone. The chain has TRBV7-9 and TRBJ1-2; 9 positions match TRBD1. Germline V CDR1 and CDR2: SEHNR, FQNEAQ (reference sequence). The CDR3 is made up of 14 amino acids. V was pared by 4 bases and J by 6 bases, with 6 bases of the junction left unmatched. Here the CDR3 reads CASSSGDRVHGYTF. CDR3 DNA sequence: TGTGCCAGCAGCTCCGGGGACAGGGTCCATGGCTACACCTTC.